In this sample, the clone carrying this T cell receptor (beta chain) turned up many times. V shed 1 base and J shed 6 bases, with 19 bases lying between them. CDR1 and CDR2 from the germline V gene are DFQATT and SNEGSKA (reference sequence). The CDR3 runs 17 residues. Library preparation (for TCRbeta) was performed with unique molecular identifiers. TCRdb re-called the PCR reads with MiXCR, one entry per CDR3 protein. The sample has more than 200,000 distinct CDR3 sequences; about 8.8% are singletons. This entry belongs to a study of T-cell reconstitution after alpha-beta-depleted transplantation in children.

The sample here was PBMCs from the stem cell graft donor, taken from the stem cell graft. The chain employs TRBV20-1 and TRBJ1-6; D not resolved. This clonotype was sampled from a human donor who donated a stem cell graft to a child with SCID. This CDR3 reads CSARGPPKGSFNSPLHF. The CDR3 DNA sequence: TGCAGTGCTAGAGGCCCCCCTAAGGGTAGCTTTAATTCACCCCTCCACTTT.